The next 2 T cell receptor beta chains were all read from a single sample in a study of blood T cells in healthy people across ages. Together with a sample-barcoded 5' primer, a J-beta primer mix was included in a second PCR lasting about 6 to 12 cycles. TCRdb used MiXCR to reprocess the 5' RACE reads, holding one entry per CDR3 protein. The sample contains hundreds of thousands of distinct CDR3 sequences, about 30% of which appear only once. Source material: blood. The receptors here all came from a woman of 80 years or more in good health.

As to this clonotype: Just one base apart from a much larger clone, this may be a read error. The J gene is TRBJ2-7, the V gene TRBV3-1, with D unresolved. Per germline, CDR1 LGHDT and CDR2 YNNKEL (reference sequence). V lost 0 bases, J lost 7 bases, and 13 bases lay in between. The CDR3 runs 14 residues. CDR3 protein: CASSQDLRADEQYF. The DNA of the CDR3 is TGTGCCAGCAGCCAAGATCTTCGCGCTGATGAGCAGTACTTC.

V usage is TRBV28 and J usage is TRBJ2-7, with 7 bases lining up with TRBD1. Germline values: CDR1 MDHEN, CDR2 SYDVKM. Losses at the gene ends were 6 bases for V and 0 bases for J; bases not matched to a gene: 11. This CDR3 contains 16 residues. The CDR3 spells CASRTPGQPSSYEQYF. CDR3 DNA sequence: TGTGCCAGCAGGACCCCGGGACAGCCGAGCTCCTACGAGCAGTACTTC.